The table lists the clone carrying this TCR beta chain with many counts. The data stem from a study of metastatic and nonmetastatic thyroid tumors. TCRdb re-processed the PCR reads through MiXCR. This sample yields 60,000 to 75,000 clones, of which approximately 4% are seen a single time; around 22% belongs to the top ten. Each patient came to thyroid surgery without any prior treatment (of any kind). Material for sequencing was blood. This TCR was recovered from a female donor with papillary thyroid cancer or a benign thyroid nodule (not recorded which). Some clones in this sample may be carry-over from other donors' samples.

The chain's CDR3 is CASSPMGTQNTEAFF. The CDR3 DNA sequence: TGTGCCAGCAGCCCTATGGGGACACAAAACACTGAAGCTTTCTTT. V is TRBV4-2 and J is TRBJ1-1, with a possible D match to TRBD1 (6 bases). This CDR3 is 15 amino acids long. The germline V gene encodes CDR1 LGHNA and CDR2 YNFKEQ. With 4 bases removed from V and 2 bases from J, the gap between germline ends came to 14 bases.